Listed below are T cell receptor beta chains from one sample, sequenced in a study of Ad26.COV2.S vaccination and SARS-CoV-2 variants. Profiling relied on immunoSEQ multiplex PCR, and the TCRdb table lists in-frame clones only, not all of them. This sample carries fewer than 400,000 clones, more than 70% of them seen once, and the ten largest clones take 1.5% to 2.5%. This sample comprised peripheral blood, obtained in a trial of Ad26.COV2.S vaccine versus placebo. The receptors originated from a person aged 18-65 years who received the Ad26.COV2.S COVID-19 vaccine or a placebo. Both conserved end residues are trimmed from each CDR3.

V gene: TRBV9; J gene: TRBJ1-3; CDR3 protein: ASSVGFTVGNTIY
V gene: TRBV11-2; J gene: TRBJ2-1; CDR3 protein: ASSLDWPPVNNEQF
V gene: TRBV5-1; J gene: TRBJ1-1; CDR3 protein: ASSLGRLRLDTEAF
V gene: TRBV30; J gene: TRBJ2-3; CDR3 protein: AWSNRNTQY
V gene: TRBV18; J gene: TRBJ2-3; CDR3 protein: ASSPRQPGTDTQY
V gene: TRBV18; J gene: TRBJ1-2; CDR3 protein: ASSPAADRGYGYT
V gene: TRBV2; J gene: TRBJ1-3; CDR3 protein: ASSEAGSGNTIY
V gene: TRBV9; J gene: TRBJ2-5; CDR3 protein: ASSVSLAEPQETQY
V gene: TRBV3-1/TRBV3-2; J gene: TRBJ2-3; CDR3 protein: ASSSGRRTPLTDTQY
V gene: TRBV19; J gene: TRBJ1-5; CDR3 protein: ASSILLGEGNSPQH
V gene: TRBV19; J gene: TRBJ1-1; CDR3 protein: ASSIRLNTEAF
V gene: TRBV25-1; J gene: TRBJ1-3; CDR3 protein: ASRVLSGNTIY
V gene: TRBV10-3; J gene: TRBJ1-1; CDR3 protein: AISERTNTEAF
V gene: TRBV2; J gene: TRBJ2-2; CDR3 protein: ATGQGRGELF
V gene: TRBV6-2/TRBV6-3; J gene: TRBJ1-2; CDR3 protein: ASSYDANRYGYT
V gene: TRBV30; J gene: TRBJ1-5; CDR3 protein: AWSVGRSNQPQH
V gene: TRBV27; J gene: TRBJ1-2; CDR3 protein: ASSSHKAGGYGYT
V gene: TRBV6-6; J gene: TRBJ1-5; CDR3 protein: ASSYPQGGNQPQH
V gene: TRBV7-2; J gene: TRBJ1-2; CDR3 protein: ASSLEGQRNYGYT
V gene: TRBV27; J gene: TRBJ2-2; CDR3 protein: ASSLSQGPGELF
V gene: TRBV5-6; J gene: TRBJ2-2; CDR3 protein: ASSFSGGTGELF
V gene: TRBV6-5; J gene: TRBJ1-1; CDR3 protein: ASIPPGQRNTEAF
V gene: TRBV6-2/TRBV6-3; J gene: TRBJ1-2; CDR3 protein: ASSRAGYGYT
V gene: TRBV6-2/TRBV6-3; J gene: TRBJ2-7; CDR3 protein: ASSGQRRNEQY
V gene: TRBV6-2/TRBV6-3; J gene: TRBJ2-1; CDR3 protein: ASSLDSYNEQF
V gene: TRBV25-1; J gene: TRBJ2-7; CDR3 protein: ASSRGPIEQY
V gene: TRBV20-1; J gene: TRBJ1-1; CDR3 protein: SNRGETEAF
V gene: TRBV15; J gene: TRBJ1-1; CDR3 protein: ATSSGVVAGLNTEAF
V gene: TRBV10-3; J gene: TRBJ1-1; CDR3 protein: AISEVGGYDTEAF
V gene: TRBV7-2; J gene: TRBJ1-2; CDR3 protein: ASRSSRGSYT
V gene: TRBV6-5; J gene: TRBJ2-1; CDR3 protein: ASSQLAGLPNEQF
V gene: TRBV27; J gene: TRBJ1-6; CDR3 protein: ASSSGTGVSPLH
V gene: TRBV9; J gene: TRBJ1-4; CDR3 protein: ASSPRVGGDEKLF
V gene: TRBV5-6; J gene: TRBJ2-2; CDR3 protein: ASSADRIGYSAGELF
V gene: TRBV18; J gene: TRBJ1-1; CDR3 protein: ASSRGQSGTNTEAF
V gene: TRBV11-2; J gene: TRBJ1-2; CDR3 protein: ASSLEGQFRYGYT
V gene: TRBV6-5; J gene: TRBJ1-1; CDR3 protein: ASSSGEKLNTEAF
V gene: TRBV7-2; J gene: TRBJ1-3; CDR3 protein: ASSLPGRGNTIY
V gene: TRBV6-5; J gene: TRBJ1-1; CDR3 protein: ASKGGTEAF